The rows below give T cell receptor beta chains drawn from one sample of a study of blood T cell repertoires in COVID-19. Sequencing used immunoSEQ multiplex PCR; TCRdb keeps in-frame clones, though not all of them. The sample shows about 120,000 clones, about 85% of them seen only once. The sample taken for sequencing was peripheral blood. These receptors all come from a man aged 35 to 55 with acute or convalescent COVID-19. Both conserved end residues are part of each CDR3. Fields, in order: J gene, D gene, V gene, clone size, CDR3 DNA, CDR3 protein. A D gene is named only where the DNA matches it firmly. Clone size is given for some rows only: seen once, a few or many times, or a class if the clone is expanded.

J gene: TRBJ2-5
D gene: TRBD1
V gene: TRBV18
clone size: once
CDR3 DNA: TGTGCCAGCTCACCGGGACAGGGAGAGACCCAGTACTTC
CDR3 protein: CASSPGQGETQYF

J gene: TRBJ2-6
D gene: -
V gene: TRBV29-1
clone size: -
CDR3 DNA: TGCAGCGTGATAAGGGAGGCCGGGGCCAACGTCCTGACTTTC
CDR3 protein: CSVIREAGANVLTF

J gene: TRBJ2-3
D gene: -
V gene: TRBV7-3
clone size: -
CDR3 DNA: TGTGCCAGCAGCCTGACCGGGACTGCGGGCGATACGCAGTATTTT
CDR3 protein: CASSLTGTAGDTQYF

J gene: TRBJ2-2
D gene: -
V gene: TRBV6-5
clone size: -
CDR3 DNA: TGTGCCAGCAGTTCTCGTTGGAACACCGGGGAGCTGTTTTTT
CDR3 protein: CASSSRWNTGELFF

J gene: TRBJ1-5
D gene: TRBD1
V gene: TRBV7-2
clone size: -
CDR3 DNA: TGTGCCAGCAGCACCAGGACAGGCCTTGGAAGCAATCAGCCCCAGCATTTT
CDR3 protein: CASSTRTGLGSNQPQHF

J gene: TRBJ2-1
D gene: TRBD2
V gene: TRBV28
clone size: few
CDR3 DNA: TGTGCCAGCAGTTATCCGGGACTAGCGGACTACAATGAGCAGTTCTTC
CDR3 protein: CASSYPGLADYNEQFF

J gene: TRBJ2-1
D gene: TRBD2
V gene: TRBV6-2/TRBV6-3
clone size: -
CDR3 DNA: TGTGCCAGCAGTTCGGTGCCGGGACTAGCGAATGAGCAGTTCTTC
CDR3 protein: CASSSVPGLANEQFF

J gene: TRBJ2-2
D gene: TRBD2
V gene: TRBV27
clone size: -
CDR3 DNA: TGTGCCAGCAGCGTACCGGCTAGCGGGAGTACCGGGGAGCTGTTTTTT
CDR3 protein: CASSVPASGSTGELFF

J gene: TRBJ2-7
D gene: TRBD2
V gene: TRBV23-1
clone size: -
CDR3 DNA: TGCGCCAGCAGTCAATCTGACCCGGTGCTAGCGGGAGGGAGAGAGCAGTACTTC
CDR3 protein: CASSQSDPVLAGGREQYF

J gene: TRBJ2-5
D gene: TRBD2
V gene: TRBV19
clone size: -
CDR3 DNA: TGTGCCAGTAGGGCTAGCGGGGGGGCTTACCAAGAGACCCAGTACTTC
CDR3 protein: CASRASGGAYQETQYF

J gene: TRBJ2-1
D gene: TRBD1
V gene: TRBV4-1
clone size: once
CDR3 DNA: TGCGCCAGCAGCCAAGTAGCCGGGACAGGGAAGGACAATGAGCAGTTCTTC
CDR3 protein: CASSQVAGTGKDNEQFF

J gene: TRBJ2-7
D gene: TRBD2
V gene: TRBV28
clone size: -
CDR3 DNA: TGTGCCAGCTCCCCCGGCGGGAGACACCGGTGGATCTACGCCGAGCAGTACTTC
CDR3 protein: CASSPGGRHRWIYAEQYF

J gene: TRBJ1-3
D gene: -
V gene: TRBV6-5
clone size: -
CDR3 DNA: TGTGCCAGCAGTTATCGGTTAGGGGCTGGAAACACCATATATTTT
CDR3 protein: CASSYRLGAGNTIYF

J gene: TRBJ2-7
D gene: -
V gene: TRBV10-2
clone size: -
CDR3 DNA: TGCGCCAGCAGTGCCAATTCCTACGAGCAGTACTTC
CDR3 protein: CASSANSYEQYF

J gene: TRBJ1-2
D gene: -
V gene: TRBV7-2
clone size: -
CDR3 DNA: TGTGCCAGCAGCCCCGCGGGGGTGACTGGCTACACCTTC
CDR3 protein: CASSPAGVTGYTF

J gene: TRBJ2-6
D gene: -
V gene: TRBV4-2
clone size: -
CDR3 DNA: TGTGCCAGCAGCCGAGACAGCTCTGGGGCCAACGTCCTGACTTTC
CDR3 protein: CASSRDSSGANVLTF

J gene: TRBJ1-4
D gene: -
V gene: TRBV21-1
clone size: -
CDR3 DNA: TGTGCCAGCAGCAAAATATTTAAGTCGGCAGGGGGTACATCTAATGAAAAACTGTTTTTT
CDR3 protein: CASSKIFKSAGGTSNEKLFF

J gene: TRBJ2-3
D gene: TRBD2
V gene: TRBV5-5
clone size: -
CDR3 DNA: TGTGCCAGCAGCCTGACTAGCACCACAGATACGCAGTATTTT
CDR3 protein: CASSLTSTTDTQYF

J gene: TRBJ1-2
D gene: -
V gene: TRBV10-3
clone size: -
CDR3 DNA: TGTGCCATCAGTGAGGGGGGGGGCTGGTATGGCTACACCTTC
CDR3 protein: CAISEGGGWYGYTF

J gene: TRBJ2-1
D gene: TRBD2
V gene: TRBV6-4
clone size: once
CDR3 DNA: TGTGCCAGCAGTGAACTAGCGGGGGGGCCGGGGGAGCAGTTCTTC
CDR3 protein: CASSELAGGPGEQFF

J gene: TRBJ2-1
D gene: TRBD2
V gene: TRBV5-4
clone size: -
CDR3 DNA: TGTGCCAGCAGCCCGACTAGCGGGGGGAATGAGCAGTTCTTC
CDR3 protein: CASSPTSGGNEQFF

J gene: TRBJ1-2
D gene: TRBD1
V gene: TRBV19
clone size: -
CDR3 DNA: TGTGCCAGTATCGACAGGGTCTATGGCTACACCTTC
CDR3 protein: CASIDRVYGYTF

J gene: TRBJ1-2
D gene: TRBD1
V gene: TRBV6-5
clone size: -
CDR3 DNA: TGTGCCAGCAGACCGGGACAGCGTTCTAACTATGGCTACACCTTC
CDR3 protein: CASRPGQRSNYGYTF

J gene: TRBJ2-1
D gene: -
V gene: TRBV6-6
clone size: -
CDR3 DNA: TGTGCCAGCAGTTACGCTAGTAACAATGAGCAGTTCTTC
CDR3 protein: CASSYASNNEQFF

J gene: TRBJ2-7
D gene: -
V gene: TRBV3-1/TRBV3-2
clone size: -
CDR3 DNA: TGTGCCAGCAGCCTCACTAGCTCCGAGCAGTACTTC
CDR3 protein: CASSLTSSEQYF

J gene: TRBJ2-5
D gene: -
V gene: TRBV6-5
clone size: -
CDR3 DNA: TGTGCCAGCAGTAGGGACATTGACGAGACCCAGTACTTC
CDR3 protein: CASSRDIDETQYF

J gene: TRBJ1-2
D gene: -
V gene: TRBV24-1
clone size: -
CDR3 DNA: TGTGCCACCAGTGATTGGGCCGGGGGTGGCTACACCTTC
CDR3 protein: CATSDWAGGGYTF

J gene: TRBJ1-4
D gene: -
V gene: TRBV14
clone size: few
CDR3 DNA: TGTGCCAGCAGCCCCGCAGGGATAACTAATGAAAAACTGTTTTTT
CDR3 protein: CASSPAGITNEKLFF

J gene: TRBJ2-1
D gene: -
V gene: TRBV14
clone size: -
CDR3 DNA: TGTGCCAGCAGCCTGAATATCGACTTGGGCAATGAGCAGTTCTTC
CDR3 protein: CASSLNIDLGNEQFF

J gene: TRBJ1-4
D gene: TRBD1
V gene: TRBV3-1/TRBV3-2
clone size: -
CDR3 DNA: TGTGCCAGCAGCCCACGGGCCGGGACAGGGGGGTACGGGCAAAAACTGTTTTTT
CDR3 protein: CASSPRAGTGGYGQKLFF

J gene: TRBJ1-6
D gene: TRBD1
V gene: TRBV6-5
clone size: -
CDR3 DNA: TGTGCCAGCAGTTCAGACAGGGTGCGTTCACCCCTCCACTTT
CDR3 protein: CASSSDRVRSPLHF

J gene: TRBJ1-6
D gene: -
V gene: TRBV27
clone size: once
CDR3 DNA: TGTGCCAGCAGTTCCCTGAGCTCCTATAATTCACCCCTCCACTTT
CDR3 protein: CASSSLSSYNSPLHF

J gene: TRBJ1-2
D gene: -
V gene: TRBV24-1
clone size: -
CDR3 DNA: TGTGCCACCAGTGATGAAGGCGGAGATGGCTACACCTTC
CDR3 protein: CATSDEGGDGYTF

J gene: TRBJ1-1
D gene: -
V gene: TRBV5-1
clone size: -
CDR3 DNA: TGCGCCAGCAGCTTGGTGGTAGAAAAGAACACTGAAGCTTTCTTT
CDR3 protein: CASSLVVEKNTEAFF

J gene: TRBJ2-5
D gene: TRBD2
V gene: TRBV6-5
clone size: once
CDR3 DNA: TGTGCCAGCAGCCGCGGGAGGGGGCGAGAGACCCAGTACTTC
CDR3 protein: CASSRGRGRETQYF

J gene: TRBJ2-4
D gene: TRBD1
V gene: TRBV2
clone size: -
CDR3 DNA: TGTGCCAGCAGCCGGGACAGGGCAGACAAAAACATTCAGTACTTC
CDR3 protein: CASSRDRADKNIQYF

J gene: TRBJ1-4
D gene: -
V gene: TRBV3-1/TRBV3-2
clone size: -
CDR3 DNA: TGTGCCAGCTCCGAGGGGGGGCTCGGAAAACTGTTTTTT
CDR3 protein: CASSEGGLGKLFF

J gene: TRBJ2-1
D gene: TRBD2
V gene: TRBV11-2
clone size: -
CDR3 DNA: TGTGCCAGCAGCCGAGGTAGCGGGGCATACAATGAGCAGTTCTTC
CDR3 protein: CASSRGSGAYNEQFF

J gene: TRBJ2-3
D gene: -
V gene: TRBV7-2
clone size: -
CDR3 DNA: TGTGCCAGCAGCCCCTCTCTAGCGACGGATACGCAGTATTTT
CDR3 protein: CASSPSLATDTQYF

J gene: TRBJ1-5
D gene: -
V gene: TRBV21-1
clone size: -
CDR3 DNA: TGTGCCAGCAGCAAAGGGACAGGGGATTATTCTCAGCCCCAGCATTTT
CDR3 protein: CASSKGTGDYSQPQHF

J gene: TRBJ1-2
D gene: TRBD1
V gene: TRBV12-3/TRBV12-4
clone size: -
CDR3 DNA: TGTGCCAGCAGTATCGACAGGGGGTATGGCTACACCTTC
CDR3 protein: CASSIDRGYGYTF

J gene: TRBJ2-7
D gene: -
V gene: TRBV3-1/TRBV3-2
clone size: -
CDR3 DNA: TGTGCCAGCAGCCCGTTAGGAGGGGTCTCCTACGAGCAGTACTTC
CDR3 protein: CASSPLGGVSYEQYF

J gene: TRBJ2-3
D gene: TRBD2
V gene: TRBV28
clone size: -
CDR3 DNA: TGTGCCAGCACTCCAGCGGGGGGGCCCCCAGATACGCAGTATTTT
CDR3 protein: CASTPAGGPPDTQYF

J gene: TRBJ1-2
D gene: -
V gene: TRBV2
clone size: -
CDR3 DNA: TGTGCCAGCAGTGCAGAAGGGAGGACTAACTATGGCTACACCTTC
CDR3 protein: CASSAEGRTNYGYTF

J gene: TRBJ1-4
D gene: TRBD1
V gene: TRBV4-3
clone size: once
CDR3 DNA: TGCGCCAGCAGCAAGGAGACGGACAGGGGTAATGAAAAACTGTTTTTT
CDR3 protein: CASSKETDRGNEKLFF

J gene: TRBJ2-7
D gene: TRBD2
V gene: TRBV5-1
clone size: -
CDR3 DNA: TGCGCCAGCAGCCCAACGGGACTAGTCTACGAGCAGTACTTC
CDR3 protein: CASSPTGLVYEQYF

J gene: TRBJ1-1
D gene: TRBD1
V gene: TRBV6-2/TRBV6-3
clone size: -
CDR3 DNA: TGTGCCAGCAGTGACGGAAGACAGGGAAAGAACACTGAAGCTTTCTTT
CDR3 protein: CASSDGRQGKNTEAFF

J gene: TRBJ2-7
D gene: TRBD1
V gene: TRBV27
clone size: -
CDR3 DNA: TGTGCCAGCAGTTTGCTAGGGTTGGGACAGGGGCCCCCTAAGCAGTACTTC
CDR3 protein: CASSLLGLGQGPPKQYF

J gene: TRBJ1-1
D gene: -
V gene: TRBV6-2/TRBV6-3
clone size: -
CDR3 DNA: TGTGCCAGCAGTTCTCGACGGCGGCCCGTCAGCAGATCCAACACTGAAGCTTTCTTT
CDR3 protein: CASSSRRRPVSRSNTEAFF